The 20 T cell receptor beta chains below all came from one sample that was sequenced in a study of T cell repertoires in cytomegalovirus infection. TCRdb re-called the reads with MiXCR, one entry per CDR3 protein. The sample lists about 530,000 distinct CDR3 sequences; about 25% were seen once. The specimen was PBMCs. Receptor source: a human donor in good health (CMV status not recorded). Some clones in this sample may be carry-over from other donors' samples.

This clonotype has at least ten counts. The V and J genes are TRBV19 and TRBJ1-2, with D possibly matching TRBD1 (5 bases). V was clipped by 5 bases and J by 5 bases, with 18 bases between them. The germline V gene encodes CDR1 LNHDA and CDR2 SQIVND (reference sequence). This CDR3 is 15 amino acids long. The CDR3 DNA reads TGTGCCAGTAGTCCAGGGACCGAGACGTTATATGGCTACACCTTC. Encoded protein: CASSPGTETLYGYTF.

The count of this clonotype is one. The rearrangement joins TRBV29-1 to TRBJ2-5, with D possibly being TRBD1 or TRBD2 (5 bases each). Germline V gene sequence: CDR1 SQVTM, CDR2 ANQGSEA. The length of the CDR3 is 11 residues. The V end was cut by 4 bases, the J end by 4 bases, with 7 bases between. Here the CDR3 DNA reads TGCAGCGTTGGAGGGGTAGAGACCCAGTACTTC. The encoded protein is CSVGGVETQYF.

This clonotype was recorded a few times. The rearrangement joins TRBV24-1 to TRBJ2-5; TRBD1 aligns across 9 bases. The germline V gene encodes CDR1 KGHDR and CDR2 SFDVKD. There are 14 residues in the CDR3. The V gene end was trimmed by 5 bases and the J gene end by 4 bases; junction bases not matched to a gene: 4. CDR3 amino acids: CATSAADRGETQYF. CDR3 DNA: TGTGCCACCAGTGCCGCGGACAGGGGAGAGACCCAGTACTTC.

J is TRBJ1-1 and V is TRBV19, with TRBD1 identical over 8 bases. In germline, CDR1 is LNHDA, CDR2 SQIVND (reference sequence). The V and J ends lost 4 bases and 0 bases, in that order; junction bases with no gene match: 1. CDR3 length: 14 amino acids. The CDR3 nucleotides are TGTGCCAGTAGTACGACAGGGGTGAACACTGAAGCTTTCTTT. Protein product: CASSTTGVNTEAFF. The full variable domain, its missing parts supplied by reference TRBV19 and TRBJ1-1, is DGGITQSPKYLFRKEGQNVTLSCEQNLNHDAMYWYRQDPGQGLRLIYYSQIVNDFQKGDIAEGYSVSREKKESFPLTVTSAQKNPTAFYLCASSTTGVNTEAFFGQGTRLTVV.

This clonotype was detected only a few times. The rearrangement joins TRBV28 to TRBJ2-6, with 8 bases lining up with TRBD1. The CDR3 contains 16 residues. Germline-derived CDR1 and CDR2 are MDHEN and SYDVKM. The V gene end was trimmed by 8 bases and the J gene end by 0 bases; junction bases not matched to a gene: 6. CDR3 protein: CASGPTGDSGANVLTF. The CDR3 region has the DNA TGTGCCAGCGGGCCGACAGGGGACTCTGGGGCCAACGTCCTGACTTTC.

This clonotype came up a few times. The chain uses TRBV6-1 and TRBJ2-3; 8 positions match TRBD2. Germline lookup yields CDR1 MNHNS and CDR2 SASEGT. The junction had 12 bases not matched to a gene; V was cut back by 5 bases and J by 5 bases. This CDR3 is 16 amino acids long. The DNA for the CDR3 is TGTGCCAGCAGTACCAGGAGCGGGAGTGGTGTAGATACGCAGTATTTT. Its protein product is CASSTRSGSGVDTQYF.

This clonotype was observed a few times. The CDR3 region is CASSIVVTGGQPQHF. CDR3 sequence (DNA): TGTGCCAGTAGTATAGTAGTCACAGGGGGACAGCCCCAGCATTTT. The chain uses TRBV19 and TRBJ1-5, with 8 positions matching TRBD1. This CDR3 contains 15 residues. The V and J ends lost 1 base and 7 bases, in that order; junction bases with no gene match: 6. CDR1 is LNHDA, CDR2 SQIVND, per germline (reference sequence).

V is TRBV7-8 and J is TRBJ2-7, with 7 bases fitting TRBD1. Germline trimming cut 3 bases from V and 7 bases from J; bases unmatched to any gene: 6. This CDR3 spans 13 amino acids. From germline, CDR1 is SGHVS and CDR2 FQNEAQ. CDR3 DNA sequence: TGTGCCAGCAGCTTTGACAGGGTTGGAGAGCAGTACTTC. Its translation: CASSFDRVGEQYF.

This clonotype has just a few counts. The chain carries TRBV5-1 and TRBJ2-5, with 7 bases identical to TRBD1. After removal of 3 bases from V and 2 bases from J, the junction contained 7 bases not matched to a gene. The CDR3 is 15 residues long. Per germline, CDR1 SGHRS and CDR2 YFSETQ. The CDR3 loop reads CASSSLPTGQETQYF. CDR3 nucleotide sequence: TGCGCCAGCAGCTCACTCCCGACAGGGCAAGAGACCCAGTACTTC.

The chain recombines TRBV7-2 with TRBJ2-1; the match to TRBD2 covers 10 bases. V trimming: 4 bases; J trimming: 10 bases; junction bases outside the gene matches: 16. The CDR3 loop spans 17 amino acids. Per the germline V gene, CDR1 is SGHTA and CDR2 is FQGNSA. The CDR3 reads CASSSANTALAGEEQFF. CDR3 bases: TGTGCCAGCAGCTCCGCGAACACGGCCCTAGCGGGAGAGGAGCAGTTCTTC. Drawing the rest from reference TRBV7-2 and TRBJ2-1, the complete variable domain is GAGVSQSPSNKVTEKGKDVELRCDPISGHTALYWYRQSLGQGLEFLIYFQGNSAPDKSGLPSDRFSAERTGGSVSTLTIQRTQQEDSAVYLCASSSANTALAGEEQFFGPGTRLTVL.

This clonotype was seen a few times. The CDR3 loop is CASSQDMRQGAGGELFF. Here the CDR3 DNA reads TGCGCCAGCAGCCAAGATATGCGACAGGGGGCCGGCGGGGAGCTGTTTTTT. The genes are TRBV4-1 and TRBJ2-2, with 10 bases fitting TRBD1. CDR3 length: 17 residues. V shed 0 bases and J 7 bases; nucleotides not matched to a gene: 8. Per the germline V gene, CDR1 is MGHRA and CDR2 is YSYEKL.

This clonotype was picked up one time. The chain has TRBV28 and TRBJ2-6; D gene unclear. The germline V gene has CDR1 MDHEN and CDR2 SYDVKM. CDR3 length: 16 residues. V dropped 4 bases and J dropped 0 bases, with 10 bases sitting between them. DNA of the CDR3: TGTGCCAGCAGTTCCCCCGTGAACTCTGGGGCCAACGTCCTGACTTTC. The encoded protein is CASSSPVNSGANVLTF.

The CDR3: CASSLVGTGAQETQYF. CDR3 in DNA: TGTGCCAGCAGCTTAGTTGGTACAGGGGCGCAGGAGACCCAGTACTTC. The chain combines TRBV7-3 with TRBJ2-5, with 7 bases that match TRBD1. The CDR3 is 16 amino acids. Germline CDR1 and CDR2: SGHTA and FQGTGA. The V gene end was trimmed by 2 bases and the J gene end by 5 bases; junction bases not matched to a gene: 11.

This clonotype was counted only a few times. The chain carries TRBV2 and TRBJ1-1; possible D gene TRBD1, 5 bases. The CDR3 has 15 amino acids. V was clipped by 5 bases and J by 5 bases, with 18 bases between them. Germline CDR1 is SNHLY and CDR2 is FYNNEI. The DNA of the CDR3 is TGTGCCAGCAGTATGAGGTGGGGGGTTGGTACTGAAGCTTTCTTT. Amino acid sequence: CASSMRWGVGTEAFF.

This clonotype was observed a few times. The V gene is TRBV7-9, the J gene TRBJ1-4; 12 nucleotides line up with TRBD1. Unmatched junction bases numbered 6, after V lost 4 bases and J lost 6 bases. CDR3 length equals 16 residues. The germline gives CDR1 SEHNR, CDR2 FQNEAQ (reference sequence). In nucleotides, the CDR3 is TGTGCCAGCAGCTCGGGGACAGGGGGCGCCTATGAAAAACTGTTTTTT. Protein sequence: CASSSGTGGAYEKLFF.

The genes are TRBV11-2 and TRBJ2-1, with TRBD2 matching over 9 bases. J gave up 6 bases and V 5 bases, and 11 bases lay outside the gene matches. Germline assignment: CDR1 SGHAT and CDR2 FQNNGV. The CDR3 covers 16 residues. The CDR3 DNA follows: TGTGCCAGCAGCCCGAAGGGAGCGGGAGGTTTCAATGAGCAGTTCTTC. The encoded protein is CASSPKGAGGFNEQFF.

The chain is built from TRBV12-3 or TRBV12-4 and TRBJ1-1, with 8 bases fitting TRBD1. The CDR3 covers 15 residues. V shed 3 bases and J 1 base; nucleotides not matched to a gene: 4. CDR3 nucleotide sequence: TGTGCCAGCAGTTTCGGGGACAGGACGAACACTGAAGCTTTCTTT. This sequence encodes CASSFGDRTNTEAFF.

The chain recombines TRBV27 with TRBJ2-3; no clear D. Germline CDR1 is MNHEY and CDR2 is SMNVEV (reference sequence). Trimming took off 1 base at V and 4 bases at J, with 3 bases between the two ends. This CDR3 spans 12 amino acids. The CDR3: CASSLYPDTQYF. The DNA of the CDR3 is TGTGCCAGCAGTTTATACCCAGATACGCAGTATTTT.

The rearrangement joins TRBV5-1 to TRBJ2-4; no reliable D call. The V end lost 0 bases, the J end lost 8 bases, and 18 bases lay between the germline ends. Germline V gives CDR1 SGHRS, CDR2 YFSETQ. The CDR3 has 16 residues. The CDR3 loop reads CASSLGGVIRVDIQYF. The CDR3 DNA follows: TGCGCCAGCAGCTTGGGTGGGGTAATTCGTGTGGACATTCAGTACTTC.

In nucleotides, the CDR3 is TGTGCCAGCAGACTCGGGACCCTAACTCAAGAGACCCAGTACTTC. Amino acid sequence: CASRLGTLTQETQYF. V is TRBV12-3 or TRBV12-4 and J is TRBJ2-5; D tentatively reads TRBD1 or TRBD2 (5 bases each). The germline V and J ends were trimmed by 6 bases and 2 bases, with 16 bases remaining between them. The CDR3 spans 15 residues.